Listed here are 25 T cell receptor beta chains from one sample, sequenced in a study of Graves' ophthalmopathy and Graves' hyperthyroidism. Amplified TCR beta CDR3 regions were obtained using RNA transcripts as template. In the first round, RT-PCR was carried out with HTBI primers, and a multiplex PCR formed the second round. TCRdb called the multiplex PCR reads again in MiXCR, with one record for every CDR3 protein. The sample yields about 39,000 distinct CDR3 sequences, approximately 46% seen once. The sequencing input was peripheral blood. The receptors were sampled from an adult woman with stable Graves' hyperthyroidism.

Ten or more counts support this clonotype. The rearrangement uses TRBV9 and TRBJ1-2; 8 nucleotides agree with TRBD1. With 0 bases clipped from V and 10 bases from J, the junction kept 5 bases outside the gene matches. The germline V gene encodes CDR1 SGDLS and CDR2 YYNGEE. The CDR3 length is 13 residues. The CDR3 loop is CASSVVPGGNYTF. In DNA, the CDR3 is TGTGCCAGCAGCGTAGTTCCAGGGGGCAACTACACCTTC.

This clonotype occurred many times. CDR3 residues: CASSPGASGMNYEQYF. In nucleotides, the CDR3 is TGTGCCAGCAGTCCCGGGGCTAGCGGGATGAACTACGAGCAGTACTTC. The rearrangement uses TRBV28 and TRBJ2-7, with 9 bases fitting TRBD2. With V trimmed by 5 bases and J by 3 bases, 11 bases remained unmatched. Germline assignment: CDR1 MDHEN and CDR2 SYDVKM. This CDR3 has 16 amino acids.

The rearrangement uses TRBV29-1 and TRBJ1-4, with 7 bases lining up with TRBD1. The CDR3 consists of 11 residues. J gave up 4 bases and V 7 bases, and 0 bases lay outside the gene matches. Germline assignment: CDR1 SQVTM and CDR2 ANQGSEA. This CDR3 is CSGQGNEKLFF. In DNA, the CDR3 is TGCAGCGGACAGGGTAATGAAAAACTGTTTTTT.

The chain recombines TRBV4-2 with TRBJ2-7; a weak D match, TRBD1 (6 bases). Germline-derived CDR1 and CDR2 are LGHNA and YNFKEQ. There are 13 residues in the CDR3. V lost 3 bases, J lost 7 bases, and 13 bases lay in between. In DNA, the CDR3 is TGTGCCAGCAGCCAGGCACAGGGACGGGAGCAGTACTTC. Its translation is CASSQAQGREQYF.

V and J are TRBV2 and TRBJ1-1; D is perhaps TRBD1 (6 bases). Germline CDR1 is SNHLY and CDR2 is FYNNEI. V was clipped by 8 bases and J by 5 bases, with 18 bases between them. This CDR3 is 14 amino acids long. In nucleotides, the CDR3 is TGTGCCAGCCTTCCCCGGGGGGGCCGGACTGAAGCTTTCTTT. Translated, it gives CASLPRGGRTEAFF.

V is TRBV15 and J is TRBJ1-6; 11 bases fit TRBD1. Per germline, CDR1 LNHNV and CDR2 YYDKDF (reference sequence). Trimming cost V 3 bases and J 9 bases; bases outside gene matches: 4. The CDR3 contains 15 residues. The CDR3 is CATSSSGTGGSPLHF. For the CDR3, the DNA is TGTGCCACCAGCAGTTCCGGGACAGGGGGTTCACCCCTCCACTTT.

V usage is TRBV2 and J usage is TRBJ2-7; 7 bases agree with TRBD2. After removal of 4 bases from V and 6 bases from J, the junction contained 6 bases not matched to a gene. Germline values: CDR1 SNHLY, CDR2 FYNNEI. The CDR3 contains 13 residues. CDR3 sequence reads: CASSVGGPLEQYF. The CDR3 region has the DNA TGTGCCAGCAGTGTGGGAGGGCCTCTCGAGCAGTACTTC.

This sequence joins TRBV7-9 and TRBJ2-7; 11 bases map to TRBD1. Germline V gene data show CDR1 as SEHNR and CDR2 as FQNEAQ (reference sequence). The CDR3 covers 15 residues. Trimming cost V 5 bases and J 5 bases; bases outside gene matches: 8. CDR3: CASSPPGQGGDEQYF. The CDR3 DNA reads as TGTGCCAGCAGCCCACCGGGACAGGGGGGCGACGAGCAGTACTTC.

This chain connects TRBV20-1 to TRBJ2-7; 10 nucleotides agree with TRBD2. The CDR3 consists of 13 residues. With V trimmed by 1 base and J by 5 bases, 2 bases remained unmatched. From germline, CDR1 is DFQATT and CDR2 SNEGSKA (reference sequence). The CDR3 bases are TGCAGTGCTAGAGTGGGACTAGCGAACGAGCAGTACTTC. Amino acids: CSARVGLANEQYF.

About this clonotype itself: This likely comes from a read error, as the CDR3 has no conserved phenylalanine or tryptophan at its end. The chain is built from TRBV29-1 and TRBJ2-7, with D perhaps TRBD2 (5 bases). CDR3 size: 11 residues. The V end lost 4 bases, the J end lost 6 bases, and 10 bases lay between the germline ends. CDR1 and CDR2 (germline): SQVTM, ANQGSEA. The DNA of the CDR3 is TGCAGCGTTGGAGGGCCAAGCGAGCAGTACCTC. Residues: CSVGGPSEQYL.

This clonotype was seen many times. The CDR3 sequence: CATSRAGEGQPQHF. The CDR3 nucleotides read TGTGCCACCTCGAGGGCGGGAGAAGGTCAGCCCCAGCATTTT. J is TRBJ1-5 and V is TRBV24-1; no definite D call. Between the trimmed V and J ends, which lost 9 bases and 6 bases, there was a span of 17 bases. The CDR3 loop spans 14 amino acids. The germline CDR1 and CDR2 sequences are KGHDR and SFDVKD.

This clonotype has a count of ten or more. V usage is TRBV5-6 and J usage is TRBJ1-1; D possibly corresponds to TRBD1 (5 bases). CDR3 length: 15 residues. The V gene's germline CDR1 is SGHDT and CDR2 YYEEEE. V lost 5 bases and J lost 11, with 25 bases in between. The DNA for the CDR3 is TGTGCCAGCAGGGGCCGAGAGGGACCCGGCGTTTGGGCTTTCTTT. This sequence encodes CASRGREGPGVWAFF.

This clonotype was counted ten times or more. This sequence joins TRBV20-1 and TRBJ1-5, with D perhaps TRBD1 (6 bases). The CDR3 is made up of 15 amino acids. Between the trimmed V and J ends, which lost 4 bases and 8 bases, there was a span of 21 bases. CDR1 is DFQATT, CDR2 SNEGSKA, per germline (reference sequence). The CDR3 nucleotides read TGCAGTGCTACCGGCGGGGACATCCCTGCGGAGCCCCAGCATTTT. Translated, it gives CSATGGDIPAEPQHF.

The V call is TRBV2, the J call TRBJ2-2, with a possible D match to TRBD1 (8 bases). Trimming stripped 7 bases from V and 5 bases from J, with 14 bases between. Germline V lookup: CDR1 SNHLY, CDR2 FYNNEI. The CDR3 contains 14 residues. CDR3 nucleotide sequence: TGTGCCAGCAACCTACAGGGGGGGACCGGGGAGCTGTTTTTT. Translation gives CASNLQGGTGELFF.

A word on this clonotype: A read error may be the cause here, since a much bigger clone is one base away. The V gene is TRBV5-1, the J gene TRBJ2-3; TRBD2 matches at 13 bases. This CDR3 region has 18 residues. CDR1 and CDR2 (germline): SGHRS, YFSETQ. CDR3 bases: TGCGCCAGCAGCTTGGGGACTAGCGGGAGATGGGGCACAGATACGCGGTATTTT. This codes for CASSLGTSGRWGTDTRYF. The whole variable domain, filled in from reference TRBV5-1 and TRBJ2-3, reads KAGVTQTPRYLIKTRGQQVTLSCSPISGHRSVSWYQQTPGQGLQFLFEYFSETQRNKGNFPGRFSGRQFSNSRSEMNVSTLELGDSALYLCASSLGTSGRWGTDTRYFGPGTRLTVL.

This clonotype was recorded at least ten times. The chain combines TRBV7-8 with TRBJ2-7; TRBD1 matches 8 bases. CDR1 and CDR2 from the germline V gene are SGHVS and FQNEAQ. J lost 6 bases, V lost 5 bases, and 12 bases had no gene match. The CDR3 runs 15 residues. CDR3 sequence (DNA): TGTGCCAGCAGCCCCCATGGACAGGGCCGGCTCGAGCAGTACTTC. Residues: CASSPHGQGRLEQYF.

The V gene is TRBV5-8, the J gene TRBJ2-5; 9 bases agree with TRBD1. Per the germline V gene, CDR1 is SGHTS and CDR2 is YDEGEE. The CDR3 consists of 13 residues. V lost 3 bases to trimming and J lost 5 bases; unmatched junction nucleotides: 2. The CDR3 reads CASSWTGEETQYF. The CDR3 DNA sequence: TGTGCCAGCAGCTGGACAGGGGAGGAGACCCAGTACTTC.

With respect to this clonotype: The conserved phenylalanine or tryptophan is not found at the CDR3 terminus, so this likely reflects a read error. V gene TRBV7-9 combines with J gene TRBJ2-2, with TRBD2 matching over 9 bases. CDR3 length: 16 amino acids. Germline assignment: CDR1 SEHNR and CDR2 FQNEAQ (reference sequence). V was clipped by 7 bases and J by 8 bases; unmatched bases: 14. The DNA of the CDR3 is TGTGCCAGCAACCCAGCCGGGACTAGCAGGAGGGGGGAGCTGTTTCTT. It is translated as CASNPAGTSRRGELFL.

This clonotype was recorded many times. The V gene is TRBV6-1, the J gene TRBJ1-3; TRBD1 is a possible D gene (6 bases). CDR1 is MNHNS and CDR2 is SASEGT in the germline V gene. The V gene lost 7 bases and the J gene lost 0 bases, with 10 bases spanning the gap. The CDR3 totals 14 residues. The CDR3 loop reads CASNRDLSGNTIYF. Here the CDR3 DNA reads TGTGCCAGCAACAGGGACCTCTCTGGAAACACCATATATTTT.

By share, this clonotype counts as hyperexpanded (1% or more). J is TRBJ2-7 and V is TRBV6-5; weak D call: TRBD1 (5 bases). V lost 0 bases, J lost 1 base, and 10 bases lay in between. The CDR3 sequence is 15 residues long. Germline V CDR1 and CDR2: MNHEY, SVGAGI. CDR3 in amino acids: CASSYSRQLSYEQYF. The DNA of the CDR3 is TGTGCCAGCAGTTACTCGAGACAGCTGTCCTACGAGCAGTACTTC.

This clonotype was counted ten times or more. This rearrangement joins TRBV6-1 to TRBJ1-5; D is perhaps TRBD1 (5 bases). Per germline, CDR1 MNHNS and CDR2 SASEGT. The length of the CDR3 is 15 residues. Between the trimmed V and J ends, which lost 0 bases and 8 bases, there was a span of 14 bases. The CDR3 DNA is TGTGCCAGCAGTGAAGCCTGGGCAGGGATGGAGCCCCAGCATTTT. As protein: CASSEAWAGMEPQHF.

The count of this clonotype is one. J is TRBJ1-2 and V is TRBV15; D gene uncertain. V lost 0 bases and J 3 bases, leaving 11 bases between the germline ends. This CDR3 comprises 15 residues. Germline assignment: CDR1 LNHNV and CDR2 YYDKDF (reference sequence). The CDR3, as DNA: TGTGCCACCAGCAGAGATCCCGCGGCCGACTATGGCTACACCTTC. Translated: CATSRDPAADYGYTF.

This clonotype showed up many times. CDR3 protein: CASSRGLNTEAFF. The CDR3 coding sequence is TGTGCCAGTAGTAGGGGTCTGAACACTGAAGCTTTCTTT. The chain is built from TRBV19 and TRBJ1-1; unclear D gene. CDR3 size: 13 residues. The germline CDR1 and CDR2 sequences are LNHDA and SQIVND (reference sequence). Trimming took off 4 bases at V and 0 bases at J, with 6 bases between the two ends.

This clonotype has ten or more counts. V and J are TRBV20-1 and TRBJ1-1; D gene ambiguous. The germline V gene encodes CDR1 DFQATT and CDR2 SNEGSKA (reference sequence). Trimming shortened V by 4 bases and J by 1 base, and 4 bases separated the two germline ends. CDR3 length: 11 amino acids. This CDR3 is CSATGNTEAFF. The CDR3 bases are TGCAGTGCTACTGGGAACACTGAAGCTTTCTTT.

This clonotype occurred many times. The J gene is TRBJ2-7, the V gene TRBV20-1; 8 bases are a match to TRBD2. This CDR3 has 15 amino acids. Germline CDR1 reads DFQATT; CDR2 reads SNEGSKA (reference sequence). V lost 6 bases, J lost 5 bases, and 15 bases stayed unmatched. The CDR3 DNA sequence: TGCAGTGCGGCAGGATCGGGAGGGCCTTCGAACGAGCAGTACTTC. Translated: CSAAGSGGPSNEQYF.